This is a list of T cell receptor beta chains from one sample in a study of blood T cells in healthy people across ages. TCRdb redid the calling of the 5' RACE reads with MiXCR, one entry per CDR3 protein. The table lists some 710,000 distinct CDR3 sequences, 46% of them singletons, with around 18% in the top ten. Sequencing was performed on blood. These receptors originate from an elderly man in good health. Both conserved end residues are part of each CDR3. Each record gives: CDR3 protein, CDR3 DNA, clone size, J gene, V gene, D gene. The D gene is left open where the match is weak. Expanded clones get a size class; other rows say once, few or many, or leave the size out.

CDR3aa: CASSCIHVGGPTSYEQYF
CDR3nt: TGTGCCAGCAGCTGCATCCACGTGGGGGGGCCCACCTCCTACGAGCAGTACTTC
abundance: .
j_gene: TRBJ2-7
v_gene: TRBV28
d_gene: .

CDR3aa: CASSPKGSLGQPQHF
CDR3nt: TGTGCCAGCTCACCTAAGGGGAGCTTGGGCCAGCCCCAGCATTTT
abundance: .
j_gene: TRBJ1-5
v_gene: TRBV18
d_gene: .

CDR3aa: CSVYTSGGAHEQFF
CDR3nt: TGCAGCGTTTACACTAGCGGGGGGGCCCATGAGCAGTTCTTC
abundance: .
j_gene: TRBJ2-1
v_gene: TRBV29-1
d_gene: TRBD2

CDR3aa: CATSEGATDTQYF
CDR3nt: TGTGCCACCAGTGAGGGGGCCACAGATACGCAGTATTTT
abundance: few
j_gene: TRBJ2-3
v_gene: TRBV24-1
d_gene: .

CDR3aa: CASILDRGEQFF
CDR3nt: TGTGCCAGCATCCTTGACCGGGGGGAGCAGTTCTTC
abundance: .
j_gene: TRBJ2-1
v_gene: TRBV12-3/TRBV12-4
d_gene: .

CDR3aa: CAALTGCLQETQYF
CDR3nt: TGTGCCGCACTGACAGGGTGCCTTCAAGAGACCCAGTACTTC
abundance: .
j_gene: TRBJ2-5
v_gene: TRBV21-1
d_gene: .

CDR3aa: CASSVGPTGNQPQHF
CDR3nt: TGTGCCAGCAGTGTTGGGCCGACAGGGAATCAGCCCCAGCATTTT
abundance: few
j_gene: TRBJ1-5
v_gene: TRBV2
d_gene: TRBD1

CDR3aa: CASSLKLTASNQPQHF
CDR3nt: TGTGCCAGCAGTTTGAAGTTAACAGCTAGCAATCAGCCCCAGCATTTT
abundance: .
j_gene: TRBJ1-5
v_gene: TRBV12-3/TRBV12-4
d_gene: .

CDR3aa: CASSLAGLHTDTQYF
CDR3nt: TGTGCCAGCAGTTTGGCTGGGTTACACACAGATACGCAGTATTTT
abundance: .
j_gene: TRBJ2-3
v_gene: TRBV28
d_gene: .

CDR3aa: CASSPFSPQGAQAKNIQYF
CDR3nt: TGTGCCAGCAGCCCCTTCAGCCCGCAGGGGGCGCAAGCCAAAAACATTCAGTACTTC
abundance: .
j_gene: TRBJ2-4
v_gene: TRBV4-2
d_gene: TRBD1

CDR3aa: CSVVGQSLSYNEQFF
CDR3nt: TGCAGCGTTGTAGGGCAATCTCTCTCCTACAATGAGCAGTTCTTC
abundance: few
j_gene: TRBJ2-1
v_gene: TRBV29-1
d_gene: .

CDR3aa: CAISDNWTGATYEQYF
CDR3nt: TGTGCCATCAGTGATAATTGGACAGGGGCGACCTACGAGCAGTACTTC
abundance: .
j_gene: TRBJ2-7
v_gene: TRBV10-3
d_gene: TRBD1

CDR3aa: CASSEVLAVSQETQYF
CDR3nt: TGTGCCAGCAGTGAAGTTCTAGCGGTATCTCAAGAGACCCAGTACTTC
abundance: many
j_gene: TRBJ2-5
v_gene: TRBV2
d_gene: TRBD2

CDR3aa: CASSNGTGGRTEAFF
CDR3nt: TGTGCCAGCAGCAACGGGACAGGGGGAAGGACTGAAGCTTTCTTT
abundance: once
j_gene: TRBJ1-1
v_gene: TRBV21-1
d_gene: .

CDR3aa: CASSLRSGTGNTIYF
CDR3nt: TGTGCCAGCAGCTTAAGAAGTGGGACCGGAAACACCATATATTTT
abundance: .
j_gene: TRBJ1-3
v_gene: TRBV7-2
d_gene: .

CDR3aa: CASSFPDQTQYF
CDR3nt: TGTGCCAGCAGCTTCCCTGACCAGACCCAGTACTTC
abundance: .
j_gene: TRBJ2-5
v_gene: TRBV7-9
d_gene: .

CDR3aa: CAISEVRDNEQFF
CDR3nt: TGTGCCATCAGTGAAGTGCGGGACAATGAGCAGTTCTTC
abundance: .
j_gene: TRBJ2-1
v_gene: TRBV10-3
d_gene: .

CDR3aa: CASSFDRVLAEQYF
CDR3nt: TGTGCCAGCAGTTTCGACAGGGTATTGGCCGAGCAGTACTTC
abundance: few
j_gene: TRBJ2-7
v_gene: TRBV12-3/TRBV12-4
d_gene: TRBD1

CDR3aa: CASSKDGQETQYF
CDR3nt: TGTGCCAGCAGCAAAGACGGACAAGAGACCCAGTACTTC
abundance: .
j_gene: TRBJ2-5
v_gene: TRBV12-3/TRBV12-4
d_gene: .